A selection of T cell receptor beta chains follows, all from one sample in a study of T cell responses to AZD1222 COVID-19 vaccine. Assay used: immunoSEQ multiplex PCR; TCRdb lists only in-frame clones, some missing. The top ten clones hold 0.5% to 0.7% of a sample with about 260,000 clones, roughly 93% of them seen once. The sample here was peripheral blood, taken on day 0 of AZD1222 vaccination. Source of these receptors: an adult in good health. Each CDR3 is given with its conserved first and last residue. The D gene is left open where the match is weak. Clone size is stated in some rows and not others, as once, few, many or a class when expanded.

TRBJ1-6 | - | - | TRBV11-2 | TGTGCCAGCAGCTCGTCCAATTCACCCCTCCACTTT | CASSSSNSPLHF
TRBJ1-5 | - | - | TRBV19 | TGTGCCAGTAGTATAGTCGGCAGGGGAAGCAATCAGCCCCAGCATTTT | CASSIVGRGSNQPQHF
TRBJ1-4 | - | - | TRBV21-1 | TGTGCCAGCAGCAAAATAGTATGGGGGGGAATTGCAACTAATGAAAAACTGTTTTTT | CASSKIVWGGIATNEKLFF
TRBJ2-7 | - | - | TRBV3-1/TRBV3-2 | TGTGCCAGCAGCCAAGATCCGGCGGGGAGTACCTACGAGCAGTACTTC | CASSQDPAGSTYEQYF
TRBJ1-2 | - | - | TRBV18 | TGTGCCAGCTCACCGGTAGTCTCCTATGGCTACACCTTC | CASSPVVSYGYTF
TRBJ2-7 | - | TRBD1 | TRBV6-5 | TGTGCCAGCAGCTTGACAGGGGGTCCCTACGAGCAGTACTTC | CASSLTGGPYEQYF
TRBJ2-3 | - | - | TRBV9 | TGTGCCAGCAGCGTAGCGGTTACGGATACGCAGTATTTT | CASSVAVTDTQYF
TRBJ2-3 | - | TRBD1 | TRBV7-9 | TGTGCCAGCAGCCGGGGACAGGGGGTAGGAGATACGCAGTATTTT | CASSRGQGVGDTQYF
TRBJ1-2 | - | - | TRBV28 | TGTGCCAGCAAGCTGCAGGGGACCTATGGCTACACCTTC | CASKLQGTYGYTF
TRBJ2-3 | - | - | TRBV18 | TGTGCCAGCTCACCATGGACCGCTAGCACAGATACGCAGTATTTT | CASSPWTASTDTQYF
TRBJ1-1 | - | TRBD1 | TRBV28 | TGTGCCAGCAGTTACAGGGGTACTGAAGCTTTCTTT | CASSYRGTEAFF
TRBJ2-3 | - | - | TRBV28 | TGTGCCAGCAGTTTCGCCCAAGTGGGGTCTGAAGATACGCAGTATTTT | CASSFAQVGSEDTQYF
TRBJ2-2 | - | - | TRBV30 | TGTGCCTGGAGTGGGGGCTTGAACACCGGGGAGCTGTTTTTT | CAWSGGLNTGELFF
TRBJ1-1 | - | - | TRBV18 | TGTGCCAGCTCATCCGACAGGAACACTGAAGCTTTCTTT | CASSSDRNTEAFF
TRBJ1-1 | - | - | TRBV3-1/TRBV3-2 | TGTGCCAGCAGCCGGATGGGGGAGAACACTGAAGCTTTCTTT | CASSRMGENTEAFF
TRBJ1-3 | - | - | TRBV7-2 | TGTGCCAGCAGCTTCTGGGGGGCTGGAAACACCATATATTTT | CASSFWGAGNTIYF
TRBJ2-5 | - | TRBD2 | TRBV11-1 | TGTGCCAGCAGCGTAGAGGGACTAGCTGTAGAGACCCAGTACTTC | CASSVEGLAVETQYF
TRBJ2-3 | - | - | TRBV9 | TGTGCCAGCAGCTCCCGGCCGCGGGGCACAGATACGCAGTATTTT | CASSSRPRGTDTQYF
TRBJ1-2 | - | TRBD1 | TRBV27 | TGTGCCAGCACCTCGGACAGGGTGGCCGGCTACACCTTC | CASTSDRVAGYTF
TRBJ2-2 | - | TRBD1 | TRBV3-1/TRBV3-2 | TGTGCCAGCAGCCAAGAATGGACAGGGGCCGGGGAGCTGTTTTTT | CASSQEWTGAGELFF
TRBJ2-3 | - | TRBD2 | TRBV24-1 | TGTGCCACCAGTGACTCTAGAGCGGGAGCTAGCACAGATACGCAGTATTTT | CATSDSRAGASTDTQYF
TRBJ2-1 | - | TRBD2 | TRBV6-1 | TGTGCCAGCAGTGACCTACTAGCGGGAGCGTTCAATGAGCAGTTCTTC | CASSDLLAGAFNEQFF
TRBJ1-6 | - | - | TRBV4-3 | TGCGCCAGCAGCCAAGGGGTCGCAAGCTCCTATAATTCACCCCTCCACTTT | CASSQGVASSYNSPLHF
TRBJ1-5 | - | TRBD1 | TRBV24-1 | TGTGCCCCCAGCTATGGACAGGTTGGTCAGCCCCAGCATTTT | CAPSYGQVGQPQHF
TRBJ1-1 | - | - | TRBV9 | TGTGCCAGCAGCGTAGTGGGGGCAGGGAGCACGAACACTGAAGCTTTCTTT | CASSVVGAGSTNTEAFF
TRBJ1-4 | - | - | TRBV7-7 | TGTGCTAGCAGCCCCACTATCCTCCCTAATGAAAAACTGTTTTTT | CASSPTILPNEKLFF
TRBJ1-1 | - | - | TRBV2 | TGTGCCAGCATGAGGGCCACGAACACTGAAGCTTTCTTT | CASMRATNTEAFF
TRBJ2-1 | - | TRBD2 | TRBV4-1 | TGCGCCAGCAGCCAACGGGGACTAGCGGATTACAATGAGCAGTTCTTC | CASSQRGLADYNEQFF
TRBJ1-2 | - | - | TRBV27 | TGTGCCAGCAGTGGGGGGCTAGGCTACACCTTC | CASSGGLGYTF
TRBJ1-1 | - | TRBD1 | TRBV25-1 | TGTGCCAGCGGCGGACAGGGAGGAGCTGAAGCTTTCTTT | CASGGQGGAEAFF
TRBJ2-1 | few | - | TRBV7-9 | TGTGCCAGCAGCTTAGAAGGGATCGATGAGCAGTTCTTC | CASSLEGIDEQFF
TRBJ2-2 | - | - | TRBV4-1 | TGCGCCAGCAGCCAAGATCGGACAGGGAGGGACACCGGGGAGCTGTTTTTT | CASSQDRTGRDTGELFF
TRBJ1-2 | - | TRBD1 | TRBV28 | TGTGCCAGCAGTTCCCTCGGGACAGGGGCAGATGGCTACACCTTC | CASSSLGTGADGYTF
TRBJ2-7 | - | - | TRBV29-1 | TGCAGCGTTGACTGGCGGGACTGGTACGAGCAGTACTTC | CSVDWRDWYEQYF
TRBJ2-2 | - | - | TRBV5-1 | TGCGCCAGCAAGGTCCTCGCGAACACCGGGGAGCTGTTTTTT | CASKVLANTGELFF
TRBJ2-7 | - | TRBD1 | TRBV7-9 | TGTGCCAGCAGCTCCCCCTGGAAGGACAGGAATAGCTCCTACGAGCAGTACTTC | CASSSPWKDRNSSYEQYF
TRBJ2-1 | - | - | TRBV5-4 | TGTGCCAGCAGCTTTAGGCCCGGCTCCTACAATGAGCAGTTCTTC | CASSFRPGSYNEQFF
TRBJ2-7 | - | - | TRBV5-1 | TGCGCCAGCAGCTTGGAGGCGAGAGCCCCGGTAGAGCAGTACTTC | CASSLEARAPVEQYF
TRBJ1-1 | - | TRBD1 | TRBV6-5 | TGTGCCAGCAGCCACGACAGGGGATCTGAAGCTTTCTTT | CASSHDRGSEAFF
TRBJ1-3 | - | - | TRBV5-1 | TGCGCCAGCAGCGAAATCCTTGGCTCTGGAAACACCATATATTTT | CASSEILGSGNTIYF
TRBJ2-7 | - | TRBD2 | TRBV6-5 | TGTGCCAGCCGGGGGGGACTATCTTCCTACGAGCAGTACTTC | CASRGGLSSYEQYF
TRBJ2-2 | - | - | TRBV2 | TGTGCCAGCAGTTACGACTACACCGGGGAGCTGTTTTTT | CASSYDYTGELFF
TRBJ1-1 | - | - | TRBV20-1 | TGCAGTGCTAGAGGAAGGGAGTGGGCTTTCTTT | CSARGREWAFF
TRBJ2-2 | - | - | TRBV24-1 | TGTGCCACCCGAGGGACAAGCCAAGGGGAGCTGTTTTTT | CATRGTSQGELFF
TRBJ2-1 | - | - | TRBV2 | TGTGCCAGCAGTGAACGGCAGGGTGTGTACAATGAGCAGTTCTTC | CASSERQGVYNEQFF
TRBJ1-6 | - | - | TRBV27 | TGTGCCAGCAGTTCCAATACCATAAATAATTCACCCCTCCACTTT | CASSSNTINNSPLHF
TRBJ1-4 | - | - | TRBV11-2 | TGTGCCAGCAGCTTAGCCCAAATCACCGGGAAACTGTTTTTT | CASSLAQITGKLFF
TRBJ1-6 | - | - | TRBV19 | TGTGCCAGCCAGGGGAAAGTGAATTCACCCCTCCACTTT | CASQGKVNSPLHF
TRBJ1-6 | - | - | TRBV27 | TGTGCCAGCAGTTTCATTGATAATTCACCCCTCCACTTT | CASSFIDNSPLHF
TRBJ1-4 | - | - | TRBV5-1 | TGCGCCAGACCCGCCGGACAGCCTAGAGCAACTAATGAAAAACTGTTTTTT | CARPAGQPRATNEKLFF